This note documents a single TCR beta chain sequence. The sample comes from a study of blood T cell repertoires in COVID-19. Study as a whole: The origin of the acute and convalescent COVID-19 samples was the United States, Italy and Spain. The cDNA or gDNA used as material had been derived from T cells, B-cell-depleted T cells, or PBMCs.

The CDR3 is 15 amino acids. The V gene's germline CDR1 is SGHTS and CDR2 YDEGEE. The ends lost 4 bases at V and 1 base at J; junction bases unmatched: 6. During active infection, Seattle patients enrolled and were then monitored through disease. Assay used: immunoSEQ multiplex PCR; TCRdb lists only in-frame clones, some missing. The profile shows some 450,000 clones, approximately 90% of them singletons. This receptor was identified in a woman in her fifties or sixties with COVID-19, enrolled during active disease. V gene TRBV5-8 combines with J gene TRBJ1-2; 8 bases agree with TRBD1. Sequencing was done on a sample of peripheral blood. CDR3 nucleotides: TGTGCCAGCAGCGCCCGACAGGGGAGTAACTATGGCTACACCTTC. Amino acids: CASSARQGSNYGYTF.